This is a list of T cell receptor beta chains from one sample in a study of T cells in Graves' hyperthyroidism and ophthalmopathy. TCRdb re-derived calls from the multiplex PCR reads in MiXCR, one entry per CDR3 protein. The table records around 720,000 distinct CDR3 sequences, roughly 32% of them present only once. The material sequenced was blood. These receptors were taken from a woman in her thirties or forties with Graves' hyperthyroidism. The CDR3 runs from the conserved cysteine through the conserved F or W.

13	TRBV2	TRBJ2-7	CASSASQGYEQYF
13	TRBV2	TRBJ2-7	CASSEYIYNEQYF
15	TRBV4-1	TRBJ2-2	CASSQVLGRVGELFF
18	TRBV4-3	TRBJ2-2	CASSQGLGAGAVTGELFF
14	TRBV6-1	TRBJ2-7	CASSQARQGSEQYF
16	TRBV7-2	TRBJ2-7	CASSLRTLDPSLEQYF
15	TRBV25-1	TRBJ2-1	CASSESAGAYNEQFF
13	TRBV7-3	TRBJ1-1	CASSPRGYAEAFF
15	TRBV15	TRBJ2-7	CATSSYLAGEDEQYF
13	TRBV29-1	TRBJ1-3	CSVEWATGNTIYF
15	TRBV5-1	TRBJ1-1	CASSLGRPDDTEAFF
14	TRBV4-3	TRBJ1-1	CASSQDLENTEAFF
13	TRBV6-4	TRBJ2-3	CASSERGADTQYF
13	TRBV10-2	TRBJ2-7	CASTGVGRDEQYF
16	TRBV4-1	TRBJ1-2	CVSSQDMGDWDYGYTF
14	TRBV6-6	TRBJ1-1	CASNTAGGDTEAFF
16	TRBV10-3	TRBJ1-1	CAISGTGGLMNTEAFF
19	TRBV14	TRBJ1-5	CASSQDGENGGLPNQPQHF
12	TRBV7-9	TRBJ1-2	CASSYPMNGYTF
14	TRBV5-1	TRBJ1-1	CASSLWGQNTEAFF
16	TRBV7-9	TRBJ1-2	CASSDPTVSSREGYTF
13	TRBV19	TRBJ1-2	CASTQQLHYGYTF
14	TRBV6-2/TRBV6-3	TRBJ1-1	CASSQPQGRTEAFF
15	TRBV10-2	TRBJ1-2	CASSDPRQLLYGYTF
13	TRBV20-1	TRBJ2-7	CSASKAGNYEQYF
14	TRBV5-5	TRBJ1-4	CASTEGAVNEKLFF
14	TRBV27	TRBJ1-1	CASSLWRENTEAFF
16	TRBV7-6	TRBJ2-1	CASSRGLAGGPDQQFF
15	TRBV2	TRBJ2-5	CASSLGTGGWETQYF
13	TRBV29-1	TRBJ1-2	CSSYTGSLYGYTF
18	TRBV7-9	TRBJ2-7	CASSSLVKGLAQKYEQYF
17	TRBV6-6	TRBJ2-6	CASSTGTGVNGANVLTF
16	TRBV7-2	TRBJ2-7	CASSFRLAGGPLEQYF
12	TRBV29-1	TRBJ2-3	CSVEGEADTQYF
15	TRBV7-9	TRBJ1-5	CASSEGQGSNQPQHF
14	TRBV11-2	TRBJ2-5	CASSSSVDLKTQYF
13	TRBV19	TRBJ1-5	CASSAHSTQPQHF
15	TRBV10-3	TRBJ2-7	CAISDFGQGEYEQYF
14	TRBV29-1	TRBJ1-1	CSAGTGRFYTEAFF
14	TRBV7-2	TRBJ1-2	CASSLRWGAGGYTF
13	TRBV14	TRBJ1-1	CASSQERRTEAFF
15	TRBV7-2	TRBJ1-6	CASSHGRTDNSPLHF
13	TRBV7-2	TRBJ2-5	CASSSHYRETQYF
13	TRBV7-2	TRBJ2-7	CASSPSYGDTQYF
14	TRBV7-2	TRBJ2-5	CASTGAGRPETQYF
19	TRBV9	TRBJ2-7	CASSVNILPQGGIAYEQYF
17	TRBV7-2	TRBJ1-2	CASSLDRGYTQYYGYTF
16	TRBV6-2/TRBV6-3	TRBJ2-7	CASTQRWLAGGFEQYF
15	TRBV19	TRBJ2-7	CASSFGQGFTYEQYF
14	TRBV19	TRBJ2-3	CASSIQESTDTQYF
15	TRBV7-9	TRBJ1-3	CASSLRQGSGNTIYF
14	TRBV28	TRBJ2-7	CASSSRRDSNEQYF
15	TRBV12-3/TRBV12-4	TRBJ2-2	CASSKGNGRTGELFF
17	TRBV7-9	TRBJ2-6	CASSRGRMFSGANVLTF
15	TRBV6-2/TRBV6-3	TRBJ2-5	CASSYRQDFEETQYF
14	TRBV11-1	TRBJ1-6	CASSGLYYNSPLHF
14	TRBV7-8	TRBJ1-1	CASSLHRGYTEAFF
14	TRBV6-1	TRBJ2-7	CASSETSLTYEQYF
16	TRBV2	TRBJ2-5	CASSEFSSSVEETQYF
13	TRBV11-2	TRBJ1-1	CASAWEGGTEAFF